These 14 T cell receptor beta chains were sequenced from one sample in a study of T cells in tuberculosis. Sorting used thawed, overnight-rested PBMC stained with anti-CD3, a viability dye and GMM-loaded CD1B tetramer. The lipid loaded on the CD1B tetramers was C32 glucose monomycolate from Rhodococcus equi. Sequencing was performed with immunoSEQ multiplex PCR; in TCRdb, only in-frame clones are kept and a portion is missing. This table has roughly 60,000 clones, about 76% appearing once. The sample consisted of CD1b-GMM tetramer-negative cells sorted from PBMCs. The source of these receptors is an adult woman with latent tuberculosis.

V is TRBV7-2 and J is TRBJ2-4; TRBD1 agrees at 8 bases. The junction had 6 bases not matched to a gene; V was cut back by 4 bases and J by 1 base. The germline CDR1 and CDR2 sequences are SGHTA and FQGNSA. This CDR3 has 16 residues. The CDR3 is CASSSGQGRAKNIQYF. For the CDR3, the DNA is TGTGCCAGCAGCTCCGGACAGGGACGGGCCAAAAACATTCAGTACTTC.

This clone was detected a few times. The genes are TRBV4-2 and TRBJ2-4, with 11 bases fitting TRBD2. The CDR3 contains 17 residues. V lost 2 bases to trimming and J lost 2 bases; unmatched junction nucleotides: 5. Germline lookup yields CDR1 LGHNA and CDR2 YNFKEQ. The CDR3 reads CASSQISGGATKNIQYF. CDR3 sequence (DNA): TGTGCCAGCAGCCAAATTAGCGGGGGGGCTACCAAAAACATTCAGTACTTC.

The chain is built from TRBV9 and TRBJ2-2, with 7 bases matching TRBD2. Germline assignment: CDR1 SGDLS and CDR2 YYNGEE. This CDR3 comprises 16 residues. Losses at the gene ends were 0 bases for V and 6 bases for J; bases not matched to a gene: 8. DNA for the CDR3: TGTGCCAGCAGCGTAGACTCGGTGGGAGGGCCCGGGGAGCTGTTTTTT. Its protein is CASSVDSVGGPGELFF.

The chain uses TRBV18 and TRBJ2-2; 7 bases map to TRBD1. J lost 3 bases, V lost 10 bases, and 11 bases had no gene match. CDR3 size: 15 residues. Germline CDR1 reads KGHSH; CDR2 reads LQKENI. Written as DNA, the CDR3 is TGTGCCACCCAGGGGGACCCAGCCTACACCGGGGAGCTGTTTTTT. It is translated as CATQGDPAYTGELFF.

The chain is built from TRBV4-1 and TRBJ2-1, with 10 bases that match TRBD2. The V and J ends lost 4 bases and 0 bases, in that order; junction bases with no gene match: 15. The CDR3 loop spans 20 amino acids. CDR1 and CDR2 from the germline V gene are MGHRA and YSYEKL. The CDR3 DNA is TGCGCCAGCAGCCGAAAAACCGGGACTAGCGTATCCAGCTCCTACAATGAGCAGTTCTTC. Amino acids: CASSRKTGTSVSSSYNEQFF.

The J gene is TRBJ2-1, the V gene TRBV6-4, with TRBD2 matching 12 bases. From germline, CDR1 is MRHNA and CDR2 SNTAGT. The ends lost 3 bases at V and 4 bases at J; junction bases unmatched: 4. This CDR3 comprises 16 residues. CDR3 nucleotide sequence: TGTGCCAGCAGTGAGACTAGCGGGGGATATTACAATGAGCAGTTCTTC. Protein product: CASSETSGGYYNEQFF.

This sequence joins TRBV4-3 and TRBJ1-2; 7 positions match TRBD1. Per germline, CDR1 LGHNA and CDR2 YSLEER. The ends lost 3 bases at V and 4 bases at J; junction bases unmatched: 5. The CDR3 extends over 14 amino acids. CDR3 in DNA: TGCGCCAGCAGCCAGCTGGGACAGCTCTATGGCTACACCTTC. The encoded protein is CASSQLGQLYGYTF.

This clone was seen more than once but under ten times. The chain uses TRBV10-3 and TRBJ1-2; TRBD1 might be the D (5 bases). In germline, CDR1 is ENHRY, CDR2 SYGVKD. Trimming removed 7 bases at V and 6 bases at J, with 9 bases between. The CDR3 runs 11 residues. This CDR3 is CAITSGNGYTF. CDR3 DNA: TGTGCCATCACCTCAGGGAATGGCTACACCTTC.

The rearrangement links TRBV27 to TRBJ2-7; a possible D gene is TRBD1 (6 bases). V was shortened by 2 bases and J by 1 base, with 9 bases between the two germline ends. Germline values: CDR1 MNHEY, CDR2 SMNVEV (reference sequence). There are 14 residues in the CDR3. The CDR3 coding sequence is TGTGCCAGCAGTTTAACGGACAGTTCCTACGAGCAGTACTTC. It codes for CASSLTDSSYEQYF.

The genes are TRBV4-3 and TRBJ2-5; TRBD1 is a possible D gene (5 bases). CDR1 and CDR2 (germline): LGHNA, YSLEER. Trimming cost V 4 bases and J 5 bases, with 17 bases left between them. The CDR3 contains 15 residues. The CDR3 reads CASSLTYVGHETQYF. Here the CDR3 DNA reads TGCGCCAGCAGCCTAACATACGTGGGGCATGAGACCCAGTACTTC.

Written as DNA, the CDR3 is TGTGCCACGGGGGGGGTCGGCACTGAAGCTTTCTTT. Amino acid sequence: CATGGVGTEAFF. The V gene is TRBV27, the J gene TRBJ1-1, with D possibly TRBD1 on 5 matching bases. The germline gives CDR1 MNHEY, CDR2 SMNVEV (reference sequence). The CDR3 runs 12 residues. Trimming removed 10 bases at V and 4 bases at J, with 13 bases between.

The chain couples TRBV2 to TRBJ2-7, with 7 bases that match TRBD2. CDR1 and CDR2 (germline): SNHLY, FYNNEI. V was pared by 7 bases and J by 6 bases, with 15 bases of the junction left unmatched. The CDR3 runs 15 residues. CDR3 sequence reads: CASTAEGGWSLEQYF. The CDR3, as DNA: TGTGCCAGCACCGCAGAGGGAGGGTGGTCTCTCGAGCAGTACTTC.

The rearrangement joins TRBV30 to TRBJ2-2; D possibly corresponds to TRBD2 (7 bases). The germline V gene has CDR1 GTSNPN and CDR2 SVGIG (reference sequence). V was trimmed by 0 bases and J by 2 bases, leaving 13 bases between them. The length of the CDR3 is 16 residues. The CDR3 DNA reads TGTGCCTGGAGTGTACGGGCGGGGGCCAACACCGGGGAGCTGTTTTTT. This gives the protein CAWSVRAGANTGELFF.

The chain carries TRBV28 and TRBJ2-3, with D uncertain. V was pared by 2 bases and J by 5 bases, with 11 bases between. Germline assignment: CDR1 MDHEN and CDR2 SYDVKM. The length of the CDR3 is 14 residues. The CDR3 spells CASSLGPIVDTQYF. In DNA form, the CDR3 reads TGTGCCAGCAGTTTAGGGCCCATCGTAGATACGCAGTATTTT.